Given below is one TCR beta chain in context. One entry per CDR3 protein results from TCRdb running MiXCR on the 5' RACE reads. This table has roughly 550,000 distinct CDR3 sequences, roughly 20% appearing once. This entry belongs to a study of T-cell memory formation after mild COVID-19. The CDR3 is made up of 13 amino acids. The germline V and J ends were trimmed by 4 bases and 9 bases, with 13 bases remaining between them. Germline CDR1 is MGHDK and CDR2 is SYGVNS. Sequencing input: PBMCs or a T cell subset sorted from them (not recorded which). This sequence originates from an adult woman who had mild COVID-19 (a few samples of this study predate the infection). Cell type and time point are not known. The V and J genes are TRBV25-1 and TRBJ1-5; D possibly corresponds to TRBD1 (6 bases). Here the CDR3 reads CASSGRDKGPQHF. In DNA, the CDR3 is TGTGCCAGCAGTGGCCGGGACAAGGGGCCCCAGCATTTT.